This T cell receptor (beta chain) was sequenced in a study of blood T cells in healthy people across ages. A sample-barcoded 5' primer and a J-beta primer mix were used in a second PCR of roughly 7 to 11 cycles. TCRdb analysed the 5' RACE reads with MiXCR anew, one entry per CDR3 protein. The repertoire holds under 1,000,000 distinct CDR3 sequences, with roughly 46% as singletons. V lost 4 bases to trimming and J lost 5 bases, with 21 bases between them. The CDR3 spans 17 residues. The germline V gene has CDR1 LGHNA and CDR2 YSLEER. This receptor was taken from a man at least 80 years old in good health. Sequenced input: blood. This chain joins TRBV4-3 and TRBJ2-1; D perhaps matches TRBD2 (6 bases). DNA of the CDR3: TGCGCCAGCAGCCTCGCCTGGGGGGTAGCGAACAACAATGAGCAGTTCTTC. Encoded protein: CASSLAWGVANNNEQFF.